This note documents a single TCR beta chain sequence. The table lists this clonotype with many counts. What antigen it recognizes has not been identified. The input lacks base qualities; no much larger clone sits a single base away. This sample is drawn from a study of T cells in Graves' hyperthyroidism and ophthalmopathy (dated by TCRdb to the late 2010s). With respect to the entire study: Peripheral blood samples were taken at initial diagnosis, before any treatment was given. To identify distinguishing TCR V-J signatures, a discovery cohort of roughly 100 patients was used, comprising approximately 40 with Graves' ophthalmopathy and approximately 58 with stable Graves' hyperthyroidism. An independent validation cohort of 18 to 20 hyperthyroidism patients and approximately 17 patients who later progressed to ophthalmopathy tested prospective prediction of ophthalmopathy. For training and testing, the 100 or so patients in the discovery cohort were randomly divided in a 7:3 ratio. Thyroid tissue and blood T-cell repertoires from about six Graves' hyperthyroidism patients were also compared in the study. After blood sampling, hyperthyroidism patients were treated with methimazole at a starting dose of 30 mg daily, and ophthalmopathy patients were treated with high-dose intravenous methylprednisolone. The paper describes TCR Vbeta CDR3 sequencing of about 140 peripheral blood samples, made up of some 42 ophthalmopathy patients, some 76 hyperthyroidism patients and roughly 17 progressor patients. On the study overall, not on this receptor specifically: Sample size was not statistically predetermined, and blinding of investigators to group allocation was not performed. Most expanded thyroid clonotypes (frequency above 0.001) were also detected in blood, a finding suggesting that blood repertoires may reflect thyroid immune responses. In validation, progression to ophthalmopathy was predicted by the model with more than 65% sensitivity and around 76% specificity, a median of about 6.8 months before onset. A 13 V-J signature model separated ophthalmopathy from stable hyperthyroidism, with about 90% sensitivity and 81.08% specificity in cross-validation and 80%/75% in testing.

Amplification of TCR beta CDR3 regions was carried out from RNA transcripts. The TCR CDR3 was subjected to a first round of RT-PCR using the HTBI primer set and the Qiagen OneStep RT-PCR kit. Libraries were constructed in a second round of multiplex PCR, after which size selection and purification were carried out. Paired-end sequencing of the libraries was performed with 100 bp reads on an Illumina HiSeq2000. In the paper's pipeline: SOAPnuke was used to process the raw data, throwing out any read that contained adapters or uncalled bases, had a mean Phred below 15, or lacked an exact constant-primer or identifier match. COPE v1.2.5 was used to merge the high-quality paired reads, and each unique nucleotide sequence was defined as a clonotype. MiTCR v1.1 was used to align clonotypes to the IMGT TRBV, TRBD and TRBJ reference segments. The analysis included only V-J combinations with a frequency above 0.0001, which together covered approximately 99% of the repertoires. A TCS score was defined as the ratio of F50 (clonal expansion) to E x V (chaos), with BLOSUM62-based TCRdist applied between CDR3 peptides within each V-J. Welch's t-statistics and random forest reduced 500 to 650 V-J features to about 12, which were used in a naive Bayes classifier (R e1071). In-frame beta chains were kept once TCRdb had trimmed the public reads at Q25 with fastp and called clones with MiXCR. CDR3 protein duplicates are merged, each entry listing the most common genes and DNA. The V and J calls follow TCRdb's processing rather than the paper's. Counted in this sample were 250,000 to 400,000 distinct CDR3 sequences; roughly 13% of them appeared once. The ten top clones hold about a third of the sample.

Ophthalmopathy patients had moderately to severely active disease, Clinical Activity Score of at least 3, NOSPECS grade of at least 4, and duration under 3 months. Exclusion was applied to patients with uncontrolled infections, other autoimmune diseases, pregnancy or lactation. Diagnoses were established on the basis of clinical symptoms, serum thyroxine and TRAb, thyroid ultrasound, and orbital computed tomography. PBMCs were separated from 10 ml of fresh peripheral blood using Ficoll-Paque density gradient centrifugation. Total RNA was extracted with Trizol reagent, and quality was checked on an Agilent 2100 Bioanalyzer. The CDR3 runs 13 amino acids, cysteine and phenylalanine included. Only CDR3 DNA remains: 39 bases, in frame from the first base. From the germline V gene (reference sequence), CDR1 is DFQATT and CDR2 is SNEGSKA. The V end gives up 3 bases and the J end 4 bases, leaving 3 bases in the junction not matched to a gene.

Sequencing was performed on blood. The sequence is built from TRBV20-1 and TRBJ1-5; a stretch of 7 junction bases matches TRBD1. This TCR derives from a woman between 35 and 50 years old with Graves' ophthalmopathy. The nucleotide sequence is TGCAGTGCTAGCAGGGGGTTGAATCAGCCCCAGCATTTT. Its amino acids are CSASRGLNQPQHF.